This T cell receptor (beta chain) was sequenced for a study of vaccination and CD4 T cells after COVID-19. The Oncomine TCR Beta short-read assay sequenced DNA from cultured CD4+ T cells. TCRdb reanalysed the PCR reads using MiXCR and keeps one entry per CDR3 protein. The sample consists of over 11,000 distinct CDR3 sequences, around 21% of them appearing once. Treatment meaning: approximately nine-day PBMC culture with coronavirus spike peptide pools or control peptides (ViraFEST assay). There are 13 residues in the CDR3. Trimming removed 4 bases at V and 4 bases at J, with 9 bases between. Germline V gene lookup returns CDR1 KGHDR and CDR2 SFDVKD. By share, this clonotype counts as medium-sized. Antigen unknown.

Sequences were obtained from cultured CD4+ T cells from blood. V is TRBV24-1 and J is TRBJ1-2; D possibly corresponds to TRBD1 (6 bases). This sequence was found in a human donor with COVID-19. The CDR3: CATSEVGGYGYTF. The CDR3 bases are TGTGCCACCAGTGAAGTAGGGGGCTATGGCTACACCTTC.